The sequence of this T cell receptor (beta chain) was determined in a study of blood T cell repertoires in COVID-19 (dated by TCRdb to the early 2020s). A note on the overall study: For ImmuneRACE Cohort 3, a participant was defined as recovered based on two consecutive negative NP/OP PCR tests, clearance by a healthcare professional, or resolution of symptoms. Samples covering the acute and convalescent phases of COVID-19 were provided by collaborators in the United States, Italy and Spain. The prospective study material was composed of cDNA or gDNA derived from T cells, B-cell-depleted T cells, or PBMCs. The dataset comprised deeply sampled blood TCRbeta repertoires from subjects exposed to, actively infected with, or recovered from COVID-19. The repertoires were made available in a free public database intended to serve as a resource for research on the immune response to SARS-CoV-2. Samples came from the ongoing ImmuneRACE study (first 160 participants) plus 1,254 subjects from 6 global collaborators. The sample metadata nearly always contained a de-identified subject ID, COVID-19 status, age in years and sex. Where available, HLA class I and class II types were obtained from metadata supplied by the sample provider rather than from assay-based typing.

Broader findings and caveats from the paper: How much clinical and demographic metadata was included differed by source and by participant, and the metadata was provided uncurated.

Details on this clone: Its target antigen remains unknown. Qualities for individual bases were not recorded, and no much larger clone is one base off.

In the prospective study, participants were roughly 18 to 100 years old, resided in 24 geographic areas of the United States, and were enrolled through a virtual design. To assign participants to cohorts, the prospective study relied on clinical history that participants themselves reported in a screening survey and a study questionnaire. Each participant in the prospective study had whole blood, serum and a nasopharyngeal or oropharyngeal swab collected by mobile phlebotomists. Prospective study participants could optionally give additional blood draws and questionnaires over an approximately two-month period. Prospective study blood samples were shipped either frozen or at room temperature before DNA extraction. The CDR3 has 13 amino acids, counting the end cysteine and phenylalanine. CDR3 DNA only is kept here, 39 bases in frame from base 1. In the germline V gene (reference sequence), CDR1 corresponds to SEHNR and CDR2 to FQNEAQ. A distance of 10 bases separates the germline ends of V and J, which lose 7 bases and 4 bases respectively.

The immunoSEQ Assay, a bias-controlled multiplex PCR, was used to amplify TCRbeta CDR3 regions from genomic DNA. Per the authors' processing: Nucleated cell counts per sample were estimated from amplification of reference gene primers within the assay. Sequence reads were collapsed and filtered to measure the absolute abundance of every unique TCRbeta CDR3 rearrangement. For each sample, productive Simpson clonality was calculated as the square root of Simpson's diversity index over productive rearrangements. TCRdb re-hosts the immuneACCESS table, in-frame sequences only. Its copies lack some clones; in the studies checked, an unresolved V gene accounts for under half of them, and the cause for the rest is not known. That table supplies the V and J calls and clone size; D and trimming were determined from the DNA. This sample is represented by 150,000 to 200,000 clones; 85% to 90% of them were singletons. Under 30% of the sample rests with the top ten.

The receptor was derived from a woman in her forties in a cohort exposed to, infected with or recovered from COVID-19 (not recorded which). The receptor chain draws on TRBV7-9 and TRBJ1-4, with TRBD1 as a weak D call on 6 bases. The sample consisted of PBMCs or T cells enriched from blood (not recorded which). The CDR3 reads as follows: CASTGRGNEKLFF. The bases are TGTGCCAGCACGGGCAGGGGTAATGAAAAACTGTTTTTT.